This T cell receptor beta chain was profiled in a study of cytomegalovirus exposure and HLA in healthy donors. On the study more broadly: Early on, a data release was issued that held tens of millions of unique TCRs from HLA-typed donors. Study-wide results and caveats: The HLA-A and HLA-B alleles of most subjects were reportedly predicted accurately from TCR beta sequences. Common viral pathogens seemed to be connected with several of the most significant clusters, according to a later analysis. There were reportedly fewer N-insertions in an Asian-associated ancestry cluster than the roughly 670-donor mean, in a later analysis.

Worth noting for this clone: What it recognizes is unknown.

60 Vbeta and 13 Jbeta primers were used in PCR. Method: immunoSEQ multiplex PCR; TCRdb's copy keeps in-frame clones and lacks some. The sample comprises fewer than 95,000 clones, around 84% of which are singletons, and 2% to 2.5% rests with the top ten. The V and J ends lost 4 bases and 13 bases, in that order; junction bases with no gene match: 7. Germline CDR1 and CDR2: SGHTA and FQGNSA. The CDR3 totals 14 residues. This chain connects TRBV7-2 to TRBJ2-3; TRBD2 aligns across 14 bases. The material sequenced was PBMCs. This clonotype was obtained from a man aged 18 to 30 in good health and CMV-seronegative. CDR3 in amino acids: CASSSPGLAGEEYF. The CDR3 region has the DNA TGTGCCAGCAGCTCACCGGGACTAGCGGGGGAGGAGTATTTT.